The 27 T cell receptor beta chains given below trace back to one sample, sequenced in a study of blood T cells in healthy people across ages. A sample-barcoded 5' primer and a J-beta primer mix were used in a second PCR of roughly 7 to 11 cycles. TCRdb reprocessed the 5' RACE reads via MiXCR and lists one record per CDR3 protein. Among approximately 850,000 distinct CDR3 sequences listed, under 45% were seen once. The sample was blood. The receptors shown here come from a man in his 60s in good health.

This sequence joins TRBV28 and TRBJ2-1; D not resolved. The length of the CDR3 is 14 residues. The V gene lost 7 bases and the J gene lost 10 bases, with 20 bases spanning the gap. Germline CDR1 reads MDHEN; CDR2 reads SYDVKM. Here the CDR3 reads CASKVFNEIREQFF. The CDR3 coding sequence is TGTGCCAGCAAGGTCTTCAATGAGATCCGGGAGCAGTTCTTC.

The chain recombines TRBV20-1 with TRBJ2-3; TRBD2 matches 11 bases. V gave up 1 base and J gave up 4 bases; unmatched junction bases: 10. The CDR3 is 17 residues long. Germline CDR1 reads DFQATT; CDR2 reads SNEGSKA (reference sequence). CDR3 region: CSARGTYTSGGPDTQYF. The CDR3 DNA sequence: TGCAGTGCTAGAGGAACCTATACTAGCGGGGGACCAGATACGCAGTATTTT.

The gene calls are TRBV5-6 and TRBJ2-5; D may be TRBD1 (5 bases). From germline, CDR1 is SGHDT and CDR2 YYEEEE. V gave up 0 bases and J gave up 5 bases, with 20 bases separating them. The CDR3 extends over 17 amino acids. CDR3 residues: CASSLGMGPTDPETQYF. CDR3 bases: TGTGCCAGCAGCTTGGGAATGGGGCCAACCGACCCGGAGACCCAGTACTTC.

This clonotype was found many times. Possible read error: a much larger clone is one base away. The chain recombines TRBV6-2 or TRBV6-3 with TRBJ2-5; 9 nucleotides agree with TRBD1. V was clipped by 5 bases and J by 5 bases; unmatched bases: 6. The CDR3 runs to 14 residues. Germline assignment: CDR1 MNHEY and CDR2 SVGEGT. The CDR3 DNA follows: TGTGCCAGCAGTGACAGGGGGTTACGGGAGACCCAGTACTTC. It yields the protein CASSDRGLRETQYF.

The gene calls are TRBV4-1 and TRBJ2-1; D is perhaps TRBD1 or TRBD2 (5 bases each). Germline V lookup: CDR1 MGHRA, CDR2 YSYEKL. The CDR3 contains 16 residues. V was shortened by 0 bases and J by 6 bases, with 15 bases between the two germline ends. This chain's CDR3 is CASSQDLGGLGNEQFF. The CDR3 region has the DNA TGCGCCAGCAGCCAAGATCTTGGGGGTCTTGGCAATGAGCAGTTCTTC.

V and J are TRBV4-3 and TRBJ2-7, with D tentatively TRBD1 or TRBD2 (5 bases each). CDR3 length: 14 amino acids. The V end was cut by 2 bases, the J end by 7 bases, with 15 bases between. Per the germline V gene, CDR1 is LGHNA and CDR2 is YSLEER. CDR3: CASSQSTRGGEQYF. CDR3 DNA: TGCGCCAGCAGCCAATCTACTAGGGGCGGAGAGCAGTACTTC.

The chain combines TRBV6-1 with TRBJ1-4, with 9 bases identical to TRBD1. Unmatched junction bases numbered 8, after V lost 8 bases and J lost 7 bases. The CDR3 sequence is 14 residues long. CDR1 is MNHNS, CDR2 SASEGT, per germline. CDR3 bases: TGTGCCAGCCGAGAGGGACAGGGCGGTGAAAAACTGTTTTTT. Translated: CASREGQGGEKLFF.

The V gene is TRBV12-3 or TRBV12-4, the J gene TRBJ2-3; D may match TRBD1 or TRBD2 (5 bases each). The V and J ends lost 6 bases and 2 bases respectively, with 12 bases between them. The CDR3 runs to 14 residues. The CDR3 is CASSTRDLTDTQYF. DNA for the CDR3: TGTGCCAGCAGCACGAGGGACCTCACAGATACGCAGTATTTT.

Only one count was recorded for this clonotype. The chain couples TRBV7-2 to TRBJ2-5; tentatively, D is TRBD1 or TRBD2 (5 bases each). Between the trimmed V and J ends, which lost 4 bases and 5 bases, there was a span of 17 bases. From germline, CDR1 is SGHTA and CDR2 FQGNSA. The CDR3 extends over 15 amino acids. Here the CDR3 DNA reads TGTGCCAGCAGCTCAGCCCCTGGGACCGGGGAGACCCAGTACTTC. Its protein product is CASSSAPGTGETQYF.

This clonotype was seen a handful of times. J is TRBJ2-7 and V is TRBV12-3 or TRBV12-4, with a weak D call TRBD2 (6 bases). This CDR3 has 15 residues. V lost 4 bases, J lost 0 bases, and 13 bases lay in between. DNA of the CDR3: TGTGCCAGCAGTTCCCGCGGGGTAAGCTCCTACGAGCAGTACTTC. Amino acid sequence: CASSSRGVSSYEQYF.

The V call is TRBV6-1, the J call TRBJ1-1; possibly TRBD1 for D (5 bases). Trimming stripped 7 bases from V and 3 bases from J, with 12 bases between. Germline V gene data show CDR1 as MNHNS and CDR2 as SASEGT. This CDR3 contains 13 residues. The DNA of the CDR3 is TGTGCCAGCAAGACAGCTTACGACACTGAAGCTTTCTTT. Its protein is CASKTAYDTEAFF.

V gene TRBV27 combines with J gene TRBJ1-1; no clear D. This CDR3 spans 16 amino acids. Trimming took 11 bases from V and 5 from J, leaving 27 bases between them. Germline V lookup: CDR1 MNHEY, CDR2 SMNVEV (reference sequence). Written as DNA, the CDR3 is TGTGCCGGCACCAAAAAGCCCGGGGTCCCGAGTACTGAAGCTTTCTTT. This encodes CAGTKKPGVPSTEAFF.

This clonotype was seen a few times. The J gene is TRBJ2-1, the V gene TRBV7-9; perhaps TRBD2 as D (8 bases). Trimming removed 5 bases from V and 4 bases from J, with 18 bases in between. The CDR3 totals 16 residues. Per germline, CDR1 SEHNR and CDR2 FQNEAQ (reference sequence). CDR3 coding DNA: TGTGCCAGCAGCGGACGGGAGGGGGCAGGGTACAATGAGCAGTTCTTC. Translated: CASSGREGAGYNEQFF.

This clonotype has just a few counts. J is TRBJ1-6 and V is TRBV20-1; perhaps TRBD1 as D (6 bases). The germline V and J ends were trimmed by 4 bases and 5 bases, with 9 bases remaining between them. This CDR3 region has 13 residues. The germline V gene has CDR1 DFQATT and CDR2 SNEGSKA (reference sequence). CDR3 bases: TGCAGTGCTAAGACAGGAGATAATTCACCCCTCCACTTT. Protein: CSAKTGDNSPLHF.

This clonotype turned up a few times. The rearrangement joins TRBV6-6 to TRBJ2-5, with D unresolved. The CDR3 has 13 residues. Trimming stripped 5 bases from V and 11 bases from J, with 18 bases between. Germline V CDR1 and CDR2: MNHNY, SVGAGI (reference sequence). CDR3 loop: CASSTQTKIWQYF. Written as DNA, the CDR3 is TGTGCCAGCAGTACCCAAACAAAGATTTGGCAGTACTTC.

This clonotype was detected only a few times. CDR3 sequence: CASSSRAATDTQYF. The CDR3 nucleotides are TGCGCCAGCAGCTCCAGGGCGGCCACAGATACGCAGTATTTT. The chain has TRBV5-1 and TRBJ2-3; a possible D gene is TRBD1 (5 bases). V gave up 3 bases and J gave up 2 bases, with 10 bases separating them. CDR3 length equals 14 residues. Germline CDR1 SGHRS, CDR2 YFSETQ.

V usage is TRBV20-1 and J usage is TRBJ2-1; D unresolved. Germline V gene lookup returns CDR1 DFQATT and CDR2 SNEGSKA (reference sequence). Between the trimmed V and J ends, which lost 0 bases and 0 bases, there was a span of 15 bases. The CDR3 consists of 17 residues. The CDR3 DNA reads TGCAGTGCTAGAGATGGCCAACGTTTGAGCTCCTACAATGAGCAGTTCTTC. It encodes CSARDGQRLSSYNEQFF.

A remark on this clonotype: A junction boundary mismatches the germline segment, possibly from a read error. This chain joins TRBV28 and TRBJ2-7; D not certain. The CDR3 is made up of 11 amino acids. Germline CDR1 and CDR2: MDHEN and SYDVKM. The CDR3 sequence: CASSSYYGQYF. CDR3 sequence (DNA): TGTGCCAGCAGTTCCTACTACGGGCAGTACTTC.

The genes are TRBV5-6 and TRBJ2-5, with TRBD1 matching over 11 bases. The CDR3 runs 15 residues. Germline CDR1 SGHDT, CDR2 YYEEEE. The junction had 8 bases not matched to a gene; V was cut back by 5 bases and J by 5 bases. The CDR3 sequence: CASSSGTGGSETQYF. CDR3 nucleotides: TGTGCCAGCAGTTCCGGGACAGGGGGTTCCGAGACCCAGTACTTC.

V is TRBV7-8 and J is TRBJ2-7, with D perhaps matching TRBD1 (5 bases). Trimming pared 2 bases from V and 6 bases from J, leaving 17 bases between. CDR1 SGHVS and CDR2 FQNEAQ come from the germline V gene. CDR3 length: 15 amino acids. In DNA, the CDR3 is TGTGCCAGCAGCTTACTTGACAGAGGACGAGGCGAGCAGTACTTC. Translating it yields CASSLLDRGRGEQYF.

The rearrangement uses TRBV30 and TRBJ2-1, with a weak D call TRBD2 (5 bases). The V end lost 2 bases, the J end lost 7 bases, and 12 bases lay between the germline ends. This CDR3 is built from 13 residues. Germline loops: CDR1 GTSNPN, CDR2 SVGIG (reference sequence). In DNA, the CDR3 is TGTGCCTGGAGTCAGGAGGTTATTAATGAGCAGTTCTTC. Translated, it gives CAWSQEVINEQFF.

There are a few counts of this clonotype. This chain links TRBV3-1 with TRBJ2-5, with D possibly TRBD2 on 7 matching bases. Trimming cost V 1 base and J 5 bases, with 11 bases left between them. Germline CDR1 is LGHDT and CDR2 is YNNKEL (reference sequence). CDR3 length: 14 amino acids. The DNA for the CDR3 is TGTGCCAGCAGCCAAGGGGGGGGCCGTGAGACCCAGTACTTC. Protein product: CASSQGGGRETQYF.

There are a few counts of this clonotype. The chain carries TRBV29-1 and TRBJ2-7; TRBD2 aligns across 8 bases. Germline lookup yields CDR1 SQVTM and CDR2 ANQGSEA. V was clipped by 4 bases and J by 6 bases; unmatched bases: 8. The CDR3 length is 13 residues. This CDR3 reads CSVVDSGGLEQYF. The CDR3 DNA is TGCAGCGTTGTAGACTCGGGGGGGCTCGAGCAGTACTTC.

This clonotype was seen repeatedly, ten times or more. The chain couples TRBV29-1 to TRBJ2-3; TRBD1 is a possible D gene (6 bases). Germline CDR1 and CDR2: SQVTM and ANQGSEA. The CDR3 extends over 14 amino acids. Trimming cost V 4 bases and J 2 bases, with 13 bases left between them. CDR3 bases: TGCAGCGTTGCTCAGGGGACCTACACAGATACGCAGTATTTT. Encoded protein: CSVAQGTYTDTQYF.

Remarks on this clonotype: At one end, the junction sequence differs from germline, possibly due to a read error. The chain recombines TRBV5-1 with TRBJ2-5; 7 bases agree with TRBD1. Germline CDR1 reads SGHRS; CDR2 reads YFSETQ. The CDR3 consists of 14 residues. The CDR3 DNA reads TGCTCCAGCAGTCACGACAGGGAAAAAGAGACCCAGTACTTC. Translating it yields CSSSHDREKETQYF.

This clonotype appeared a few times. The chain employs TRBV5-1 and TRBJ1-1; TRBD1 might be the D (5 bases). The germline V gene encodes CDR1 SGHRS and CDR2 YFSETQ. The CDR3 sequence is 13 residues long. Trimming cost V 6 bases and J 1 base, with 10 bases left between them. The CDR3 DNA reads TGCGCCAGCAACCATGGGGGGAACACTGAAGCTTTCTTT. Translating it yields CASNHGGNTEAFF.

This clonotype came up a few times. The chain joins TRBV29-1 to TRBJ1-2, with D possibly TRBD1 on 5 matching bases. The CDR3 consists of 11 residues. V was clipped by 6 bases and J by 5 bases, with 10 bases between them. Germline assignment: CDR1 SQVTM and CDR2 ANQGSEA. The CDR3 region has the DNA TGCAGCGTGGGACCGTCGTATGGCTACACCTTC. This gives the protein CSVGPSYGYTF.